This T cell receptor (beta chain) was recorded in a study of vaccination effects on CD4 cells after COVID-19. In the study overall: Expansion of antigen-specific CD4+ T cells with viral peptide pools was carried out by the ViraFEST assay before sequencing.

Germline CDR1 is SQVTM and CDR2 is ANQGSEA. The CDR3 has 14 residues. Trimming removed 6 bases at V and 3 bases at J, with 15 bases between. The table came from immunoSEQ multiplex PCR; TCRdb's copy has only in-frame clones and leaves some out. The sample records about 57,000 clones, 78% being singletons. Concerning this clone itself: Antigen: not known.

CD4+ T cell isolation took place after less than 13 days of culture. Participants completed two doses of the BNT162b2 or mRNA-1273 vaccine. None of these healthy vaccinees had been infected with SARS-CoV-2 before vaccination. At days 3 and 7, half of the medium was exchanged for IL-2 medium. The receptor comes from a human donor who received a COVID-19 vaccine. The material sequenced was CD4+ T cells from PBMCs cultured without peptide, taken after COVID-19 vaccination. The chain joins TRBV29-1 to TRBJ2-1; D gene uncertain. CDR3 amino acids: CSVSLSSLYNEQFF. In DNA, the CDR3 is TGCAGCGTATCCTTGTCTTCCCTCTACAATGAGCAGTTCTTC.